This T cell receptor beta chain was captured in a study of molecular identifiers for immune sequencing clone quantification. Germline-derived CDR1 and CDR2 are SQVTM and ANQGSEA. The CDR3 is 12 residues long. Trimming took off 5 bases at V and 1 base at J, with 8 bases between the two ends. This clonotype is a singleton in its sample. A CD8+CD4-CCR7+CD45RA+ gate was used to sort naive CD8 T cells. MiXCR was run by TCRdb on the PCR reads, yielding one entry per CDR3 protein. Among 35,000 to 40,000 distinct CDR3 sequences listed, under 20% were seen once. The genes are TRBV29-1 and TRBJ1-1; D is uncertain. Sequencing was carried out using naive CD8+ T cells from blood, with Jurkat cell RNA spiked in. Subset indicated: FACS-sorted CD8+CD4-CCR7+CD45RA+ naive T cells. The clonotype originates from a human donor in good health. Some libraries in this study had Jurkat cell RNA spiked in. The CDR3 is CSVLSENTEAFF. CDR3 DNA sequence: TGCAGCGTTTTATCGGAGAACACTGAAGCTTTCTTT.